This T cell receptor beta chain was obtained from a study of cytomegalovirus exposure and HLA in healthy donors. In the PCR, 60 Vbeta and 13 Jbeta primers were used. Sequenced by immunoSEQ multiplex PCR; TCRdb stores in-frame clones only, minus some. The data show 150,000 to 200,000 clones, over 70% seen once. This clone was counted a few times. No antigen is known for it. This CDR3 has 14 amino acids. Findings and limits, study-wide: In a later analysis, TCR beta V- and J-gene trimming was associated with a missense DCLRE1C variant. In an earlier analysis, productive rearrangement rates for most beta V segments clustered near 87% or 30%. HLA restriction was apparent for most CMV-associated TCR beta chains in a later analysis. A reported reduction in N-insertions relative to the roughly 710-donor mean was seen in an Asian-associated ancestry cluster in a later analysis.

V gene TRBV21-1 combines with J gene TRBJ1-2; the table's D call, TRBD1, was not checked against the DNA. TRBV21-1 is a recognized pseudogene. The sample comprised PBMCs. The receptor was derived from a male donor in good health and CMV-seronegative. DNA of the CDR3: TGTGCCAGCAGCAAAAGAGAGGGGGACTATGGCTACACCTTC. Its translation: CASSKREGDYGYTF.